A single sample is the source of the 7 T cell receptor beta chains below, sequenced in a study of blood T cell repertoires in COVID-19 (TCRdb year 2020). Receptors were amplified or captured by the immunoSEQ multiplex PCR assay. The source is immuneACCESS, and TCRdb retained only in-frame sequences with V and J called. Part of the clones is not carried over; for the studies checked, unresolved V genes explain less than half of this, and the remainder is unexplained. The table for this sample lists roughly 170,000 clones; roughly 80% of them were counted only once. The ten largest make up approximately 7.3% of the sample. Sequencing was done on a sample of peripheral blood. The source of these receptors is a human donor in a cohort sampled during active COVID-19.

The V gene is TRBV6-5, the J gene TRBJ1-1; D gene uncertain. V dropped 6 bases and J dropped 8 bases, with 7 bases sitting between them. CDR3 size: 10 residues. Germline CDR1 reads MNHEY; CDR2 reads SVGAGI. CDR3 DNA: TGTGCCAGCAGCTACCAAGAAGCTTTCTTT. It encodes CASSYQEAFF.

The chain couples TRBV5-1 to TRBJ2-7; 9 bases are shared with TRBD1. CDR3 size: 16 residues. V dropped 0 bases and J dropped 5; count of bases not matched to a gene: 9. Germline lookup yields CDR1 SGHRS and CDR2 YFSETQ. In DNA, the CDR3 is TGCGCCAGCAGCTTGGCCCGGGACAGGGCGACGAACGAGCAGTACTTC. Amino acid sequence: CASSLARDRATNEQYF.

The V and J genes are TRBV9 and TRBJ2-1; 7 bases line up with TRBD1. The V segment lost 3 bases and the J segment 8 bases; nucleotides outside the gene matches: 11. Germline lookup yields CDR1 SGDLS and CDR2 YYNGEE. The CDR3 totals 15 residues. Written as DNA, the CDR3 is TGTGCCAGCAGCGCACACACAGGGGTATGGGATGAGCAGTTCTTC. Protein sequence: CASSAHTGVWDEQFF. Complete variable domain (other parts from reference TRBV9 and TRBJ2-1): DSGVTQTPKHLITATGQRVTLRCSPRSGDLSVYWYQQSLDQGLQFLIQYYNGEERAKGNILERFSAQQFPDLHSELNLSSLELGDSALYFCASSAHTGVWDEQFFGPGTRLTVL.

The J gene is TRBJ1-3, the V gene TRBV29-1; no reliable D call. V was cut by 8 bases and J by 0 bases, with 11 bases left in between. CDR1 is SQVTM and CDR2 is ANQGSEA in the germline V gene. The CDR3 sequence is 13 residues long. Here the CDR3 DNA reads TGCAGCATCCGTCTCTCCTCTGGAAACACCATATATTTT. Encoded protein: CSIRLSSGNTIYF.

The J gene is TRBJ2-4, the V gene TRBV3-1 (or the pseudogene TRBV3-2); a possible D gene is TRBD1 (6 bases). Germline V gene data show CDR1 as LGHDT and CDR2 as YNNKEL (reference sequence). V dropped 1 base and J dropped 0 bases, with 13 bases sitting between them. This CDR3 has 17 amino acids. The CDR3 spells CASSQGGTRLAKNIQYF. As DNA, the CDR3 is TGTGCCAGCAGCCAAGGGGGGACACGTCTAGCCAAAAACATTCAGTACTTC.

The chain is built from TRBV19 and TRBJ2-2; 8 nucleotides line up with TRBD1. After removal of 1 base from V and 7 bases from J, the junction contained 8 bases not matched to a gene. The length of the CDR3 is 16 residues. Per germline, CDR1 LNHDA and CDR2 SQIVND (reference sequence). CDR3 protein: CASSIGDQGAIGELFF. The DNA of the CDR3 is TGTGCCAGTAGTATAGGAGACCAGGGGGCGATCGGGGAGCTGTTTTTT.

The V and J genes are TRBV6-5 and TRBJ1-2; D is ambiguous. CDR1 MNHEY and CDR2 SVGAGI come from the germline V gene. This CDR3 spans 14 amino acids. Trimming left V 4 bases short and J 3 bases short, with 12 bases between. In DNA, the CDR3 is TGTGCCAGCAGTTTAAGGAGTTTCGACTATGGCTACACCTTC. It yields the protein CASSLRSFDYGYTF.